This T cell receptor (beta chain) originates from a study of blood T cell repertoires in COVID-19. Across the whole study: COVID-19 samples, acute and convalescent, were from the United States, Italy and Spain.

Germline V gene lookup returns CDR1 SGHNT and CDR2 YYREEE (reference sequence). CDR3 size: 15 residues. V lost 2 bases to trimming and J lost 5 bases, with 16 bases between them. Only one count was recorded for this clone. Original methodology: Estimation of nucleated cell counts relied on the amplification of reference gene primers. Clones were sequenced by immunoSEQ multiplex PCR, and TCRdb holds only the in-frame ones, with some missing. V, J and clone size are taken as reported in that table, and D and trimming were inferred from the DNA itself. The data show about 180,000 clones, roughly 85% seen once.

The sequenced sample consisted of peripheral blood. The clonotype comes from a woman between 70 and 85 years old with acute or convalescent COVID-19. The V gene is TRBV5-4, the J gene TRBJ1-2, with TRBD1 as a possible D gene (6 bases). The CDR3 DNA sequence: TGTGCCAGCAGCTTCGGGCAGGGGAGTGAGTATGGCTACACCTTC. Its translation: CASSFGQGSEYGYTF.